This TCR beta chain comes out of a study of T cells in localized non-small cell lung cancer. Sequencing used immunoSEQ multiplex PCR; TCRdb keeps in-frame clones, though not all of them. Here the sample spans about 46,000 clones, about four fifths being singletons. The CDR3 is 14 amino acids. In germline, CDR1 is SGHDN, CDR2 FVKESK. The V segment lost 4 bases and the J segment 5 bases; nucleotides outside the gene matches: 5. Sequenced material: peripheral blood mononuclear cells, taken before any cancer treatment. The V call is TRBV14, the J call TRBJ1-5; 7 bases are shared with TRBD1. The sequence was collected from a man between 40 and 70 years old with stage III lung adenocarcinoma. CDR3 bases: TGTGCCAGCAGCCCAGGGGGGTTCTATCAGCCCCAGCATTTT. Amino acids: CASSPGGFYQPQHF.